Given below is one TCR beta chain in context. The sample originates from a study of blood T cell repertoires in COVID-19. For the study at large: The United States, Italy and Spain were the sources of the acute and convalescent COVID-19 samples. T cells, B-cell-depleted T cells, or PBMCs supplied cDNA or gDNA.

The data were produced by immunoSEQ multiplex PCR, yet TCRdb's version contains in-frame clones alone and is incomplete. Of some 250,000 clones in the sample, 81% were seen once. Trimming removed 6 bases at V and 0 bases at J, with 12 bases between. The CDR3 contains 14 residues. Germline V lookup: CDR1 ENHRY, CDR2 SYGVKD. The clonotype originates from a woman older than 75 with acute or convalescent COVID-19. The V and J genes are TRBV10-3 and TRBJ2-7; TRBD1 is a possible D gene (6 bases). Sequencing was done on a sample of peripheral blood. CDR3 region: CAISSGEFSYEQYF. In DNA form, the CDR3 reads TGTGCCATCAGCTCAGGGGAATTCTCCTACGAGCAGTACTTC.